These 20 T cell receptor beta chains share one sample of origin, sequenced in a study of identical twins. MiXCR, run by TCRdb on the 5' RACE reads, gives a single entry per CDR3 protein. The data show about 690,000 distinct CDR3 sequences, 6% to 6.5% seen once. The sequenced sample consisted of naive T cells sorted from blood. Receptors were obtained from a man between 18 and 29 years old in good health.

This clonotype was recorded a few times. The V gene is TRBV10-3, the J gene TRBJ2-7; 12 bases fit TRBD2. V gave up 4 bases and J gave up 6 bases; unmatched junction bases: 7. Germline-derived CDR1 and CDR2 are ENHRY and SYGVKD. The CDR3 sequence is 15 residues long. The CDR3 DNA is TGTGCCATCAGTGCCCTAGCGGGAGGGCCGAGCGAGCAGTACGTC. Translated, it gives CAISALAGGPSEQYV.

This clonotype has ten or more counts. The chain uses TRBV29-1 and TRBJ2-5; weak D call: TRBD2 (5 bases). V lost 8 bases, J lost 1 base, and 14 bases lay in between. Germline V lookup: CDR1 SQVTM, CDR2 ANQGSEA. The CDR3 extends over 13 amino acids. The CDR3 sequence is CSLLTGSQETQYF. Written as DNA, the CDR3 is TGCAGCCTGCTCACTGGGAGCCAAGAGACCCAGTACTTC.

This clonotype was counted a few times. This chain joins TRBV29-1 and TRBJ2-2; D ambiguous. V gave up 4 bases and J gave up 3 bases, with 6 bases separating them. The germline gives CDR1 SQVTM, CDR2 ANQGSEA. The CDR3 contains 12 residues. The CDR3 sequence is CSVGLDTGELFF. CDR3 nucleotides: TGCAGCGTTGGGCTGGACACCGGGGAGCTGTTTTTT.

Remarks on this clonotype: Because the CDR3 is missing its conserved closing phenylalanine or tryptophan, this is likely a read error. This chain connects TRBV12-3 or TRBV12-4 to TRBJ1-1; a weak D match, TRBD1 (6 bases). The germline V and J ends were trimmed by 5 bases and 10 bases, with 14 bases remaining between them. The CDR3 is made up of 12 amino acids. The CDR3 DNA reads as TGTGCCAGCAGTCGCACGGGACAAGGAGCTTTCCTT. This gives the protein CASSRTGQGAFL.

A few counts support this clonotype. This sequence joins TRBV7-6 and TRBJ2-5; the D gene is possibly TRBD2 (5 bases). The CDR3 length is 13 residues. Germline V gene lookup returns CDR1 SGHVS and CDR2 FNYEAQ. Trimming pared 5 bases from V and 5 bases from J, leaving 12 bases between. The DNA for the CDR3 is TGTGCCAGCAGCCCGAGGGTTAGTGAGACCCAGTACTTC. Encoded protein: CASSPRVSETQYF.

The chain has TRBV9 and TRBJ1-1, with 8 bases matching TRBD1. The CDR3 has 15 residues. CDR1 and CDR2 from the germline V gene are SGDLS and YYNGEE. V shed 3 bases, J shed 6 bases, and the junction held 10 bases outside the gene matches. The CDR3 spells CASSATTGVGAEAFF. For the CDR3, the DNA is TGTGCCAGCAGCGCCACGACAGGGGTCGGGGCTGAAGCTTTCTTT. Filled out from reference TRBV9 and TRBJ1-1, the complete variable domain reads DSGVTQTPKHLITATGQRVTLRCSPRSGDLSVYWYQQSLDQGLQFLIQYYNGEERAKGNILERFSAQQFPDLHSELNLSSLELGDSALYFCASSATTGVGAEAFFGQGTRLTVV.

This clonotype was seen many times. The J gene is TRBJ2-2, the V gene TRBV20-1; TRBD1 agrees at 7 bases. The CDR3 loop spans 16 amino acids. V was clipped by 6 bases and J by 8 bases; unmatched bases: 18. Looked up from germline, CDR1 is DFQATT and CDR2 is SNEGSKA (reference sequence). The CDR3 sequence: CSAKPGQSFEGGELFF. The CDR3 DNA sequence: TGCAGTGCCAAACCGGGACAGTCCTTCGAGGGGGGGGAGCTGTTTTTT.

In this sample, this clonotype turned up a few times. V is TRBV25-1 and J is TRBJ2-7; D possibly corresponds to TRBD2 (6 bases). Germline V gives CDR1 MGHDK, CDR2 SYGVNS. This CDR3 is 13 amino acids long. V lost 6 bases and J 2 bases, leaving 11 bases between the germline ends. The CDR3: CASRGSGAYEQYF. Here the CDR3 DNA reads TGTGCCAGCAGGGGTTCGGGGGCCTACGAGCAGTACTTC.

This clonotype was picked up many times. The chain recombines TRBV7-9 with TRBJ2-1, with D unresolved. From germline, CDR1 is SEHNR and CDR2 FQNEAQ (reference sequence). The V gene lost 1 base and the J gene lost 12 bases, with 10 bases spanning the gap. This CDR3 contains 12 residues. CDR3 nucleotides: TGTGCCAGCAGCTTAGGCTCCTCTTGGCAGTTCTTC. It codes for CASSLGSSWQFF. Full variable domain (rest looked up from reference TRBV7-9 and TRBJ2-1): DTGVSQNPRHKITKRGQNVTFRCDPISEHNRLYWYRQTLGQGPEFLTYFQNEAQLEKSRLLSDRFSAERPKGSFSTLEIQRTEQGDSAMYLCASSLGSSWQFFGPGTRLTVL.

This clonotype was recorded at least ten times. This rearrangement joins TRBV5-1 to TRBJ2-3; no clear D gene. CDR1 and CDR2 from the germline V gene are SGHRS and YFSETQ. The CDR3 consists of 11 residues. V lost 4 bases to trimming and J lost 6 bases, with 6 bases between them. CDR3 DNA sequence: TGCGCCAGCAGCACCTGGGATACGCAGTATTTT. As protein: CASSTWDTQYF.

This clonotype was observed a handful of times. CDR3 sequence: CASSQEGQGDGGYTF. CDR3 DNA: TGCGCCAGCAGCCAAGAAGGACAGGGGGATGGTGGCTACACCTTC. V is TRBV4-3 and J is TRBJ1-2, with 10 bases lining up with TRBD1. The CDR3 has 15 residues. Germline V gene sequence: CDR1 LGHNA, CDR2 YSLEER. After removal of 0 bases from V and 7 bases from J, the junction contained 5 bases not matched to a gene.

This clonotype has at least ten counts. The gene calls are TRBV5-1 and TRBJ2-1, with D maybe TRBD2 (6 bases). Germline V gives CDR1 SGHRS, CDR2 YFSETQ. The CDR3 is made up of 16 amino acids. Trimming took off 0 bases at V and 4 bases at J, with 14 bases between the two ends. In DNA, the CDR3 is TGCGCCAGCAGCTTGGTATGGCGGGGAGGATACAATGAGCAGTTCTTC. The encoded protein is CASSLVWRGGYNEQFF.

J is TRBJ2-3 and V is TRBV6-5; 8 bases fit TRBD1. Germline loops: CDR1 MNHEY, CDR2 SVGAGI. The CDR3 extends over 16 amino acids. V lost 5 bases, J lost 3 bases, and 10 bases stayed unmatched. The CDR3 DNA is TGTGCCAGCAGTCACCGGACAGGGAGACTGACAGATACGCAGTATTTT. Translating it yields CASSHRTGRLTDTQYF.

This clonotype was seen at least ten times. The gene calls are TRBV21-1 and TRBJ2-1; TRBD1, as called in the table, went unchecked against the DNA. TRBV21-1 is annotated as a pseudogene. The CDR3 has 15 residues. CDR3 sequence (DNA): TGTGCCAGCAGCCACCGGGACAGGGGCTACAATGAGCAGTTCTTC. This translates into CASSHRDRGYNEQFF.

Ten or more counts support this clonotype. The chain recombines TRBV5-5 with TRBJ2-3; 8 bases line up with TRBD2. Germline-derived CDR1 and CDR2 are SGHKS and YYEKEE (reference sequence). The trim removed 0 bases at V and 0 bases at J, leaving 9 bases unmatched. The CDR3 loop spans 18 amino acids. The CDR3: CASSLGLALATSTDTQYF. CDR3 nucleotides: TGTGCCAGCAGCTTGGGACTAGCGTTAGCAACTAGCACAGATACGCAGTATTTT.

This clonotype showed up just a few times. The chain couples TRBV9 to TRBJ1-5; D call uncertain. Germline CDR1 is SGDLS and CDR2 is YYNGEE. The CDR3 spans 15 residues. V lost 3 bases and J 0 bases, leaving 10 bases between the germline ends. The CDR3 DNA is TGTGCCAGCAGCGCGACGGTTTATAGCAATCAGCCCCAGCATTTT. Amino acid sequence: CASSATVYSNQPQHF.

This clonotype was seen many times. This chain joins TRBV5-4 and TRBJ2-3; D remains ambiguous. V lost 0 bases to trimming and J lost 2 bases, with 10 bases between them. The germline CDR1 and CDR2 sequences are SGHNT and YYREEE (reference sequence). The CDR3 is 15 amino acids. This chain's CDR3 is CASSLGPATTDTQYF. CDR3 DNA sequence: TGTGCCAGCAGCTTGGGCCCCGCCACCACAGATACGCAGTATTTT.

This clonotype has at least ten counts. This chain links TRBV7-2 with TRBJ2-7; no firm D call. Trimming removed 0 bases at V and 6 bases at J, with 12 bases between. The CDR3 length is 14 residues. CDR1 is SGHTA and CDR2 is FQGNSA in the germline V gene. The CDR3: CASSLAMAVSEQYF. In DNA, the CDR3 is TGTGCCAGCAGCTTAGCGATGGCAGTCTCCGAGCAGTACTTC.

This clonotype was seen only a few times. The rearrangement links TRBV25-1 to TRBJ2-5, with D uncertain. Per the germline V gene, CDR1 is MGHDK and CDR2 is SYGVNS. The V end lost 4 bases, the J end lost 5 bases, and 11 bases lay between the germline ends. There are 13 residues in the CDR3. This chain's CDR3 is CASSALYVETQYF. The CDR3 DNA is TGTGCCAGCAGTGCCCTGTATGTTGAGACCCAGTACTTC.

This clonotype was counted ten times or more. The chain recombines TRBV12-3 or TRBV12-4 with TRBJ2-5; 9 bases line up with TRBD2. The J segment lost 2 bases and the V segment lost 3 bases, leaving 7 bases of the junction unmatched. This CDR3 comprises 16 residues. The CDR3 spells CASSLGTSRDQETQYF. CDR3 coding DNA: TGTGCCAGCAGTTTGGGGACTAGCCGAGATCAAGAGACCCAGTACTTC.